The source of this T cell receptor (beta chain) is a study of human T cells and chemical hapten exposure. This sample's time point: patch test 3, about 24 weeks after DPC sensitization. Treatment reported: therapeutic diphenylcyclopropenone sensitization with weekly scalp DPC. Total RNA came from unfractionated whole blood. TCRdb called the RACE reads again in MiXCR, with one record for every CDR3 protein. The sample lists about 160,000 distinct CDR3 sequences, 28% seen once, with around 2.3% in the top ten. This CDR3 region has 15 residues. The V end lost 6 bases, the J end lost 0 bases, and 11 bases lay between the germline ends.

The chain employs TRBV12-3 or TRBV12-4 and TRBJ1-4; a weak D match, TRBD1 (5 bases). The specimen comprised whole blood, sampled in connection with sensitization to the hapten diphenylcyclopropenone (DPC). The source is a woman younger than 35 with alopecia areata. Some clones in this sample may be carry-over from other donors' samples. DNA for the CDR3: TGTGCCAGCAGGACAGAGGGTGCAACTAATGAAAAACTGTTTTTT. The encoded protein is CASRTEGATNEKLFF.